This entry is about one T cell receptor (beta chain). In this sample, this clonotype turned up a few times. What antigen it recognizes has not been identified. Base-call qualities are not available, and no considerably larger clone is one nucleotide away. CDR1 SQVTM and CDR2 ANQGSEA were looked up in the germline V gene. Between the V and J ends, shortened by 6 bases and 9 bases respectively, the junction contains 24 bases. Including the terminal cysteine and phenylalanine, the CDR3 comprises 15 residues. Only the CDR3 portion is preserved as DNA: 45 bases, with reading frame beginning at the first base. TRIzol reagent was used to extract total RNA from the cultured T cells. 5' rapid amplification of cDNA ends (5'RACE) was used to amplify TCRbeta libraries from RNA. Before sequencing, Qubit, an Agilent instrument, and quantitative PCR were used to check library concentration and integrity. Qualified libraries were sequenced on Illumina HiSeq or MiSeq by a commercial service provider. Processing in the source paper ran as follows. TCR sequences in each sample were identified with MiXCR version 1.8.2. For a clone to count as qualified, its CDR3 had to be longer than four amino acids, its nucleotide length had to be in-frame, and the clone could not contain a stop codon. A read containing the complete CDR3 structure was defined as an effective read. Validation of expanded clones was performed by RT-PCR with 24 Vbeta primers, GeneScan spectratyping, and Sanger sequencing. Starting from the raw public reads, TCRdb applied fastp trimming at Q25, assembled clones with MiXCR and retained in-frame beta chains. Each CDR3 protein appears once, grouped with its most common genes and DNA. The V and J calls and clone size are TCRdb's, not the authors'. The sample includes some 12,000 distinct CDR3 sequences, with roughly 43% observed a single time. The ten biggest clones cover 25% to 30% of the sample.

This sample was taken from a study of T cell repertoires and leukemia-associated antigens (dated by TCRdb to between 2018 and 2020). Concerning the study at large: Each sample yielded about 5.1 to 7 million read pairs and roughly 3 to 5.0 million effective reads, approximately 15 million effective reads overall. Using in vitro peptide stimulation of healthy T cells, the study set out to figure out what antigen is recognized by a TCR Vbeta21 clone that had previously been found in CML patients.

CD3+ T cells were first rested overnight at about 2.5 million cells/mL in RPMI 1640 without fetal bovine serum. MACS immunomagnetic beads were used according to the manufacturer's instructions to isolate CD3+ T cells from PBMCs. Here is what the overall study found, with its caveats: The antigen specificity and function of the expanded clones were not directly tested and needed further investigation. Across the four groups, there were no significant differences in the numbers of Vbeta genes (approximately 61), Jbeta genes (approximately 15), VDJ rearrangements, or unique CDR3s.

The chain is assembled from TRBV29-1 and TRBJ2-1, with the D gene possibly TRBD1 or TRBD2, each one fitting 5 bases. The sample comprised CD3+ T cells sorted from blood and cultured. The receptor was isolated from a female donor in good health. The CDR3 protein: CSVVRVLLRAGEQFF. At the DNA level, the sequence is TGCAGCGTCGTTAGGGTCCTCCTCAGGGCGGGTGAGCAGTTCTTC.